This T cell receptor beta chain comes out of a study of T cell repertoires in cytomegalovirus infection. This CDR3 is built from 17 residues. V was pared by 7 bases and J by 1 base, with 17 bases between. Per the germline V gene, CDR1 is LNHNV and CDR2 is YYDKDF (reference sequence). TCRdb redid the calling of the reads with MiXCR, one entry per CDR3 protein. The sample holds just over 300,000 distinct CDR3 sequences, roughly a sixth seen once. This clonotype was counted only a few times. This chain links TRBV15 with TRBJ2-6; D perhaps matches TRBD2 (6 bases). Sequencing was carried out using PBMCs. The sequence derives from a human donor in good health (CMV status not recorded). Some clones in this sample may be carry-over from other donors' samples. CDR3 in amino acids: CATTRGAGRSGANVLTF. DNA for the CDR3: TGTGCCACCACCCGGGGCGCGGGGCGGTCTGGGGCCAACGTCCTGACTTTC.